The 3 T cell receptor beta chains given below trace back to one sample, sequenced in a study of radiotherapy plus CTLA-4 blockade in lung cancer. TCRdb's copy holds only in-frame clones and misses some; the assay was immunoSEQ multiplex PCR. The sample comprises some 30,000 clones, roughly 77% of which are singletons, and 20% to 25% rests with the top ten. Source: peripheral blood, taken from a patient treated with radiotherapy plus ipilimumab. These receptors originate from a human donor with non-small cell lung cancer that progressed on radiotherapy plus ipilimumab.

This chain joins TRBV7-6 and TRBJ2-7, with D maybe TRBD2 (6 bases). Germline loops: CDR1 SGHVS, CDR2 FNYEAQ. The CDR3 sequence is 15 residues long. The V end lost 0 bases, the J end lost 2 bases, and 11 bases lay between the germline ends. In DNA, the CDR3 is TGTGCCAGCAGCTTAGCGGCTAGCGTAGCCTACGAGCAGTACTTC. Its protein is CASSLAASVAYEQYF.

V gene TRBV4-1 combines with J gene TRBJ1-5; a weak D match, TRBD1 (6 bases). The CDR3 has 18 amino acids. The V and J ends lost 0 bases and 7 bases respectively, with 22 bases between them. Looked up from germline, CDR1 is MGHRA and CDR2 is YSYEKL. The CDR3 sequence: CASSQEGEQGSPLQPQHF. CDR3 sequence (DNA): TGCGCCAGCAGCCAAGAAGGAGAACAGGGCTCCCCCTTGCAGCCCCAGCATTTT.

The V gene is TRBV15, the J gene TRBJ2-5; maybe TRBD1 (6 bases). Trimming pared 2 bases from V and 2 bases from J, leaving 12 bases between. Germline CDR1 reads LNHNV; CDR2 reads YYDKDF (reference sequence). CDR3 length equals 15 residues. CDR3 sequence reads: CATSRQGLAQETQYF. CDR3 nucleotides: TGTGCCACCAGCAGACAGGGGCTAGCTCAAGAGACCCAGTACTTC. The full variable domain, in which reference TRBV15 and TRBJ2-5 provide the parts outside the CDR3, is DAMVIQNPRYQVTQFGKPVTLSCSQTLNHNVMYWYQQKSSQAPKLLFHYYDKDFNNEADTPDNFQSRRPNTSFCFLDIRSPGLGDTAMYLCATSRQGLAQETQYFGPGTRLLVL.